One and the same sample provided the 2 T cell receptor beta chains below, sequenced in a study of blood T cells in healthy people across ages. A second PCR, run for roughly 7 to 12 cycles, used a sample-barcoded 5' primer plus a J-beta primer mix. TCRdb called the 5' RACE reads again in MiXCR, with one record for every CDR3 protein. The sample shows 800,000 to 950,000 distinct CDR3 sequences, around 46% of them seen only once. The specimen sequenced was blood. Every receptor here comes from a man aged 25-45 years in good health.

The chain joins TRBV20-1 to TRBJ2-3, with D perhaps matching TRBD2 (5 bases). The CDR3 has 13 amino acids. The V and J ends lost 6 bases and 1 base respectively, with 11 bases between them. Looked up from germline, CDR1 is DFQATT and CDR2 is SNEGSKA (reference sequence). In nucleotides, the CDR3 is TGCAGTGCCAAGACTACGGGCACAGATACGCAGTATTTT. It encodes CSAKTTGTDTQYF.

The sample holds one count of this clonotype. The CDR3 spells CASSESGYTF. In DNA, the CDR3 is TGTGCCAGCAGTGAAAGCGGCTACACCTTC. This chain joins TRBV2 and TRBJ1-2; D gene ambiguous. The CDR3 length is 10 residues. Per the germline V gene, CDR1 is SNHLY and CDR2 is FYNNEI. V was cut by 2 bases and J by 8 bases, with 3 bases left in between.